Sequencing of this T cell receptor (beta chain) was carried out in a study of blood T cell repertoires in COVID-19. Methods used by the authors: Nucleated cell counts were estimated from reference gene primer amplification. Using immunoSEQ multiplex PCR, the repertoire was profiled, and TCRdb retains in-frame clones only, with some absent. V and J calls plus clone size are reproduced from that table; the DNA served to infer D and trimming. Of over 150,000 clones in the sample, under 90% are singletons; the top ten hold nearly 3.5%. There are 13 residues in the CDR3. Trimming removed 5 bases from V and 0 bases from J, with 7 bases in between. CDR1 is SEHNR, CDR2 FQNEAQ, per germline (reference sequence). Assignment of participants to cohorts was predicated upon participant-reported clinical history. The recovered donors of Cohort 3 showed two negative PCRs, clearance, or symptom resolution.

The source is a woman in her fifties or sixties who had recovered from COVID-19. The material sequenced was PBMCs or T cells enriched from blood (not recorded which). The chain uses TRBV7-9 and TRBJ1-1, with D uncertain. The CDR3 region is CASSPHMNTEAFF. In nucleotides, the CDR3 is TGTGCCAGCAGCCCCCACATGAACACTGAAGCTTTCTTT.